The subject of this entry is one T cell receptor (beta chain). Its antigen is as yet unknown. It was with 60 Vbeta and 13 Jbeta primers that the PCR ran. In the authors' methods: In a later analysis, some 10 million of around 75 million unique beta chains occurred in at least two donors. Here immunoSEQ multiplex PCR was the method, and the copy in TCRdb shows in-frame clones only, minus some. D and trimming were read from the DNA, whereas the V and J calls and clone size are those reported in that table. This sample's table has 53,000 or so clones. These data belong to a study of cytomegalovirus exposure and HLA in healthy donors. Overall study findings and caveats: Later analysis reportedly placed an Asian-associated ancestry cluster below the roughly 630-donor mean in N-insertions. Later on, analysis showed that most CMV-associated TCR beta chains appeared to be HLA-restricted.

The specimen was PBMCs. This receptor was taken from a man aged 18 to 35 in good health and CMV-seropositive.

The CDR3, as DNA: TGTGCCAGTTACGCTCACAGGGGGGATTCCTACAATGAGCAGTTCTTC. Amino acids: CASYAHRGDSYNEQFF. This chain links TRBV27 with TRBJ2-1, with 8 bases that match TRBD1. Germline V gene lookup returns CDR1 MNHEY and CDR2 SMNVEV (reference sequence). The CDR3 runs 16 residues. The V gene end was trimmed by 9 bases and the J gene end by 1 base; junction bases not matched to a gene: 11.